These 15 T cell receptor beta chains came from one sample sequenced in a study of CD8 T cells in Susac syndrome (dated by TCRdb to 2018 to 2020). The library was produced with the immunoSEQ multiplex PCR assay. RNA was extracted with the RNeasy kit and 0.5 to 1 ug was reverse transcribed using random hexamers. TCRdb passed the public sequencing reads through fastp at Q25 and MiXCR, retaining productive beta sequences. Rows matching on CDR3 protein sequence are summarized as one entry with the most common DNA and genes. In all, the sample holds about 280,000 distinct CDR3 sequences, and approximately 81% of those were seen once. The leading ten clones occupy over 0.09% of the sample. Sequencing was done on a sample of CD8+ T cells from PBMCs. These receptor sequences come from a human donor with multiple sclerosis.

The chain links TRBV30 to TRBJ2-5; D is possibly TRBD1 or TRBD2 (5 bases each). The CDR3 is made up of 14 amino acids. Looked up from germline, CDR1 is GTSNPN and CDR2 is SVGIG (reference sequence). The V and J ends lost 5 bases and 4 bases respectively, with 17 bases between them. The CDR3 DNA reads as TGTGCCTGGGGGACGGGCCGCCGAGGAGAGACCCAGTACTTC. Translated: CAWGTGRRGETQYF.

The chain recombines TRBV7-8 with TRBJ2-1; 8 bases map to TRBD2. V was pared by 6 bases and J by 0 bases, with 7 bases of the junction left unmatched. This CDR3 has 16 amino acids. The germline V gene has CDR1 SGHVS and CDR2 FQNEAQ. The CDR3 DNA follows: TGTGCCAGCAGTATCGGGGGGGGTAGCTCCTACAATGAGCAGTTCTTC. This sequence encodes CASSIGGGSSYNEQFF. Full variable domain (missing parts from reference TRBV7-8 and TRBJ2-1): GAGVSQSPRYKVAKRGQDVALRCDPISGHVSLFWYQQALGQGPEFLTYFQNEAQLDKSGLPSDRFFAERPEGSVSTLKIQRTQQEDSAVYLCASSIGGGSSYNEQFFGPGTRLTVL.

The rearrangement uses TRBV20-1 and TRBJ2-1; the match to TRBD2 covers 10 bases. CDR1 DFQATT and CDR2 SNEGSKA come from the germline V gene (reference sequence). V lost 0 bases to trimming and J lost 9 bases; unmatched junction nucleotides: 11. The CDR3 has 16 residues. CDR3 region: CSARDPSGSYQFEQFF. The CDR3 nucleotides read TGCAGTGCTAGAGACCCTAGCGGGAGCTACCAATTTGAGCAGTTCTTC.

The chain combines TRBV6-2 or TRBV6-3 with TRBJ2-4; D gene ambiguous. This CDR3 is 14 amino acids long. Per germline, CDR1 MNHEY and CDR2 SVGEGT. The V end was cut by 5 bases, the J end by 0 bases, with 8 bases between. CDR3 loop: CASSINTAKNIQYF. CDR3 nucleotides: TGTGCCAGCAGTATCAATACAGCCAAAAACATTCAGTACTTC.

The CDR3 loop reads CASAYGGGQETQYF. DNA of the CDR3: TGTGCCAGCGCCTATGGCGGCGGCCAAGAGACCCAGTACTTC. The chain recombines TRBV27 with TRBJ2-5; no definite D call. This CDR3 region has 14 residues. Between the trimmed V and J ends, which lost 8 bases and 1 base, there was a span of 14 bases. Germline CDR1 is MNHEY and CDR2 is SMNVEV (reference sequence).

This clonotype turned up a few times. The genes are TRBV11-1 and TRBJ2-1, with TRBD2 identical over 9 bases. Germline V gene data show CDR1 as SGHAT and CDR2 as FQDESV (reference sequence). CDR3 length: 16 residues. With V trimmed by 3 bases and J by 10 bases, 13 bases remained unmatched. The CDR3 region is CASSFPGLASRWEQFF. The CDR3 region has the DNA TGTGCCAGCAGCTTCCCGGGACTAGCATCACGATGGGAGCAGTTCTTC. Variable domain in full (rest from reference TRBV11-1 and TRBJ2-1): EAEVAQSPRYKITEKSQAVAFWCDPISGHATLYWYRQILGQGPELLVQFQDESVVDDSQLPKDRFSAERLKGVDSTLKIQPAELGDSAMYLCASSFPGLASRWEQFFGPGTRLTVL.

The V and J genes are TRBV4-1 and TRBJ1-2; D is possibly TRBD1 (6 bases). The CDR3 loop spans 14 amino acids. Germline CDR1 is MGHRA and CDR2 is YSYEKL. Trimming shortened V by 1 base and J by 7 bases, and 13 bases separated the two germline ends. CDR3 amino acids: CASSQVRGDGGYTF. The CDR3 nucleotides are TGCGCCAGCAGCCAAGTGAGGGGGGATGGTGGCTACACCTTC.

This rearrangement joins TRBV7-9 to TRBJ1-5; D gene uncertain. The V end lost 1 base, the J end lost 4 bases, and 11 bases lay between the germline ends. The CDR3 covers 15 residues. CDR1 and CDR2 (germline): SEHNR, FQNEAQ (reference sequence). CDR3 in DNA: TGTGCCAGCAGCTTAGAAGGAGGGATTAATCAGCCCCAGCATTTT. It specifies CASSLEGGINQPQHF.

This rearrangement joins TRBV7-3 to TRBJ2-7; 8 bases agree with TRBD1. Per the germline V gene, CDR1 is SGHTA and CDR2 is FQGTGA. V shed 1 base and J 2 bases; nucleotides not matched to a gene: 7. The CDR3 runs 16 residues. The chain's CDR3 is CASSLNPGQGTYEQYF. The CDR3 DNA is TGTGCCAGCAGCTTAAACCCCGGACAGGGTACCTACGAGCAGTACTTC.

V usage is TRBV27 and J usage is TRBJ2-5; D may be TRBD2 (5 bases). The germline gives CDR1 MNHEY, CDR2 SMNVEV (reference sequence). The CDR3 contains 15 residues. The germline V and J ends were trimmed by 5 bases and 4 bases, with 17 bases remaining between them. CDR3 nucleotides: TGTGCCAGCAGTCCCCGTGGCAAGGCGGGAGAGACCCAGTACTTC. Its translation: CASSPRGKAGETQYF.

The chain links TRBV6-5 to TRBJ1-3; D remains unclear. Per the germline V gene, CDR1 is MNHEY and CDR2 is SVGAGI. The CDR3 is 17 amino acids. Trimming left V 0 bases short and J 0 bases short, with 12 bases between. The CDR3 protein is CASSYSFGESSGNTIYF. CDR3 DNA sequence: TGTGCCAGCAGTTACTCGTTCGGGGAGAGCTCTGGAAACACCATATATTTT.

The chain uses TRBV5-6 and TRBJ2-1; unclear D gene. The CDR3 totals 16 residues. Germline CDR1 is SGHDT and CDR2 is YYEEEE. V was shortened by 1 base and J by 2 bases, with 13 bases between the two germline ends. Here the CDR3 reads CASSLSYGGAYNEQFF. CDR3 sequence (DNA): TGTGCCAGCAGCTTGTCGTACGGTGGGGCCTACAATGAGCAGTTCTTC.

The chain recombines TRBV11-2 with TRBJ2-1; 10 bases line up with TRBD2. J lost 7 bases, V lost 5 bases, and 5 bases had no gene match. CDR3 length: 14 amino acids. From germline, CDR1 is SGHAT and CDR2 FQNNGV. The CDR3: CASSQGLAANEQFF. The CDR3 DNA is TGTGCCAGCAGCCAAGGACTAGCGGCTAATGAGCAGTTCTTC.

J is TRBJ2-6 and V is TRBV13; 14 nucleotides line up with TRBD2. J was trimmed by 4 bases and V by 5 bases; bases with no gene match: 7. Germline CDR1 reads PRHDT; CDR2 reads FYEKMQ (reference sequence). This CDR3 comprises 18 residues. This CDR3 reads CASSHLGLAGAGANVLTF. In nucleotides, the CDR3 is TGTGCCAGCAGCCATCTGGGACTAGCGGGAGCCGGGGCCAACGTCCTGACTTTC.

The chain uses TRBV9 and TRBJ2-2; D uncertain. The V and J ends lost 5 bases and 1 base respectively, with 3 bases between them. Germline values: CDR1 SGDLS, CDR2 YYNGEE. The CDR3 is made up of 12 amino acids. The CDR3 DNA sequence: TGTGCCAGCAGGAAGAACACCGGGGAGCTGTTTTTT. Its protein is CASRKNTGELFF.